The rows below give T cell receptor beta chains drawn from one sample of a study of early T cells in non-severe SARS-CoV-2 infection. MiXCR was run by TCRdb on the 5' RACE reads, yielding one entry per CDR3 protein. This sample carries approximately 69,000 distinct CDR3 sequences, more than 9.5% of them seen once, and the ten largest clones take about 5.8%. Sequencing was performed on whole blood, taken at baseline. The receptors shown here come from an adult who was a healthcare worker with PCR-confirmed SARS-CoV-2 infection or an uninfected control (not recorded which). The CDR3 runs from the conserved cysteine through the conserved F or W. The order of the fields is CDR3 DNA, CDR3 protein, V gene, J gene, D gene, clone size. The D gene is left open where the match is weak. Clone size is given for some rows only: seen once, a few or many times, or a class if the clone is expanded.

TGTGCCAGCAGCTTAGGCGGGGGGGCCACAGATACGCAGTATTTT	CASSLGGGATDTQYF	TRBV7-9	TRBJ2-3	TRBD2	NA
TGTGCCAGCAGCAGTCCCCCCGGGACAGTTTCAAATACGCAGTATTTT	CASSSPPGTVSNTQYF	TRBV11-1	TRBJ2-3	TRBD1	NA
TGTGCCAGCTCACCACCGCCAGGGGTGGGGTATGAGCAGATCTTC	CASSPPPGVGYEQIF	TRBV18	TRBJ2-1	NA	NA
TGCGCCAGCAGTGAGTCCGGGACTCTGGGCAATGAGCAGTTCTTC	CASSESGTLGNEQFF	TRBV10-2	TRBJ2-1	NA	many
TGTGCCACCAGCAGAGGATACAATGAGCAGTTCTTC	CATSRGYNEQFF	TRBV15	TRBJ2-1	NA	many
TGTGCCAGCAGCCGGGGGCCTTCCTACGAGCAGTACTTC	CASSRGPSYEQYF	TRBV3-1	TRBJ2-7	NA	many
TGTGCCTGGAGCCTAGCGGGGGCAGAGACCCAGTACTTC	CAWSLAGAETQYF	TRBV30	TRBJ2-5	TRBD2	few
TGTGCCAGCCGGTCTTTCGCACGGGACAAATACAATGAGCAGTTCTTC	CASRSFARDKYNEQFF	TRBV6-2/TRBV6-3	TRBJ2-1	NA	NA
TGCGCCAGCAGCCCAGGACAGGGTTACGAGACCCAGTACTTC	CASSPGQGYETQYF	TRBV5-1	TRBJ2-5	TRBD1	few
TGTGCCACCTTGCGAGACAACTACGAGCAGTACTTC	CATLRDNYEQYF	TRBV28	TRBJ2-7	NA	NA
TGTGCCAGTAGTCCCCCCGGACTAGCGGGATACGAGCAGTACTTC	CASSPPGLAGYEQYF	TRBV19	TRBJ2-7	TRBD2	few
TGTGCCAGCAGCGCGGGCCTCAGACAGGAAAAACTGTTTTTT	CASSAGLRQEKLFF	TRBV7-8	TRBJ1-4	NA	many
TGTGCCAGCAGCCAAGATGAGCGGGGATACTACGAGCAGTACTTC	CASSQDERGYYEQYF	TRBV4-2	TRBJ2-7	TRBD2	few